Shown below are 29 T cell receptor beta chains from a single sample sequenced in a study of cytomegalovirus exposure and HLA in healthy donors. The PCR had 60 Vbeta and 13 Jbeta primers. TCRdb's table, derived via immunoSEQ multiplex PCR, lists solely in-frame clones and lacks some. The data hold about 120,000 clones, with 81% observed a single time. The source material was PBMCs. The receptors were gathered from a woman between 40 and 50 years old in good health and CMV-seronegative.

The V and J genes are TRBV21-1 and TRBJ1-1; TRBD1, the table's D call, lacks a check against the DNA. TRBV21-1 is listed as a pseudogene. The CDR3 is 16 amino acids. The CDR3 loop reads CASSPHRGRVPTEAFF. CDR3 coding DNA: TGTGCCAGCAGCCCCCACAGGGGCCGCGTGCCCACTGAAGCTTTCTTT.

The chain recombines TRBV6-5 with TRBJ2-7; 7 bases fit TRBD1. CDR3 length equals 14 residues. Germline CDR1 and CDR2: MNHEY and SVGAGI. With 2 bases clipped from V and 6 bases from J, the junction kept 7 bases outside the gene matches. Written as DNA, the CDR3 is TGTGCCAGCAGTTACGTAGGACAGGTTGGCGAGCAGTACTTC. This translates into CASSYVGQVGEQYF.

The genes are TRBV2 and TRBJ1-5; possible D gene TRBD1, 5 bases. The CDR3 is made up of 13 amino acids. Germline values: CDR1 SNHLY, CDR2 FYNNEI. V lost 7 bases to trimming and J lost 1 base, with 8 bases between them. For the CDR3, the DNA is TGTGCCAGCAATCGACAGAGCAATCAGCCCCAGCATTTT. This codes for CASNRQSNQPQHF. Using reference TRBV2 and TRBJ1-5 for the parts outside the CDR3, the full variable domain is EPEVTQTPSHQVTQMGQEVILRCVPISNHLYFYWYRQILGQKVEFLVSFYNNEISEKSEIFDDQFSVERPDGSNFTLKIRSTKLEDSAMYFCASNRQSNQPQHFGDGTRLSIL.

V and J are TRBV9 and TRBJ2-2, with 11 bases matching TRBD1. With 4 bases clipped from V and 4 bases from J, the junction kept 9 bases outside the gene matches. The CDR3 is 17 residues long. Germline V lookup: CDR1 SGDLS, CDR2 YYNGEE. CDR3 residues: CASSWNPGQGGTGELFF. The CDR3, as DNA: TGTGCCAGCAGCTGGAATCCGGGACAGGGGGGCACCGGGGAGCTGTTTTTT.

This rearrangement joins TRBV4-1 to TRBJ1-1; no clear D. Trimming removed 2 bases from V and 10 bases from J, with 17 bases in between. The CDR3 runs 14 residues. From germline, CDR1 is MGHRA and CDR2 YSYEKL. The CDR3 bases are TGCGCCAGCAGCCAATTCAGCGCCGGGAGTGGAGCTTTCTTT. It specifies CASSQFSAGSGAFF.

The CDR3 spells CASSSQTGRGDQPQHF. The CDR3 nucleotides read TGTGCCAGCAGCTCTCAGACCGGGAGAGGGGATCAGCCCCAGCATTTT. V is TRBV7-2 and J is TRBJ1-5; maybe TRBD1 (5 bases). There are 16 residues in the CDR3. Germline V gives CDR1 SGHTA, CDR2 FQGNSA. V was shortened by 4 bases and J by 5 bases, with 18 bases between the two germline ends.

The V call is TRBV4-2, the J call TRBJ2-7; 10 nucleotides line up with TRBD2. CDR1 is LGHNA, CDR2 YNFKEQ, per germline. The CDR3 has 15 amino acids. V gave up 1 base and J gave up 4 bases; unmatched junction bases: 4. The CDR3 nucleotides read TGTGCCAGCAGCCAAGCCGAGCGGGGGGGATACGAGCAGTACTTC. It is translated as CASSQAERGGYEQYF.

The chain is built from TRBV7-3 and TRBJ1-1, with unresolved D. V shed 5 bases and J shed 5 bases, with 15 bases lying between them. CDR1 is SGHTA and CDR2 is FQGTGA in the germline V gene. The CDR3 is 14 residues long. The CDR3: CASSDGLGGTEAFF. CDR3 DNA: TGTGCCAGCAGCGACGGACTGGGAGGGACTGAAGCTTTCTTT.

CDR3 sequence reads: CSAETRTRRTEAFF. CDR3 in DNA: TGCAGCGCCGAGACGAGGACTCGAAGGACTGAAGCTTTCTTT. The chain combines TRBV29-1 with TRBJ1-1; D gene ambiguous. The CDR3 totals 14 residues. With 7 bases removed from V and 5 bases from J, the gap between germline ends came to 20 bases. CDR1 SQVTM and CDR2 ANQGSEA come from the germline V gene.

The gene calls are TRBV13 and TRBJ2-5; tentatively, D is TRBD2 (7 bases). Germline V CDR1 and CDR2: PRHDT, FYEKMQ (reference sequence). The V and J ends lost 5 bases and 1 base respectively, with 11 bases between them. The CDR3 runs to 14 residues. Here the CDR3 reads CASSPGGLQETQYF. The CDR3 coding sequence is TGTGCCAGCAGCCCCGGGGGGCTCCAAGAGACCCAGTACTTC.

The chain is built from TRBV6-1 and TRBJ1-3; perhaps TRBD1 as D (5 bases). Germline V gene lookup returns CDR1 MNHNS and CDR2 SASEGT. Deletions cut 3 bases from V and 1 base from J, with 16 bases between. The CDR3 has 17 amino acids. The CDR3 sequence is CASSDDRGRDSGNTIYF. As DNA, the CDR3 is TGTGCCAGCAGTGATGATCGAGGCAGGGATTCTGGAAACACCATATATTTT.

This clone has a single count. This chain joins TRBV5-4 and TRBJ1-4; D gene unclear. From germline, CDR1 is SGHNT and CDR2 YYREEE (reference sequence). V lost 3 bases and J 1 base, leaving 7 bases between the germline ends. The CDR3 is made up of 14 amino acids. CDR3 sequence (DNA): TGTGCCAGCAGCTCCGAGGAAACTAATGAAAAACTGTTTTTT. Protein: CASSSEETNEKLFF.

Here the CDR3 DNA reads TGCGCCAGCAGCCAACCCTTACAGGGGTTTAACTATGGCTACACCTTC. Translating gives CASSQPLQGFNYGYTF. This chain connects TRBV4-1 to TRBJ1-2, with 7 bases lining up with TRBD1. Trimming took 2 bases from V and 1 from J; bases not matched to a gene: 7. This CDR3 is built from 16 residues. Per germline, CDR1 MGHRA and CDR2 YSYEKL.

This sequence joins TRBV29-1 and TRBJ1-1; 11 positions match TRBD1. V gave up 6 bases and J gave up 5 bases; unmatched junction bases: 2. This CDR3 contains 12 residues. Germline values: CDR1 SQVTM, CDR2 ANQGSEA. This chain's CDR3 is CSVGTGGTEAFF. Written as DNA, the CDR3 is TGCAGCGTGGGGACAGGGGGTACTGAAGCTTTCTTT. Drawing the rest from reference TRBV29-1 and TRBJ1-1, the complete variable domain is SAVISQKPSRDICQRGTSLTIQCQVDSQVTMMFWYRQQPGQSLTLIATANQGSEATYESGFVIDKFPISRPNLTFSTLTVSNMSPEDSSIYLCSVGTGGTEAFFGQGTRLTVV.

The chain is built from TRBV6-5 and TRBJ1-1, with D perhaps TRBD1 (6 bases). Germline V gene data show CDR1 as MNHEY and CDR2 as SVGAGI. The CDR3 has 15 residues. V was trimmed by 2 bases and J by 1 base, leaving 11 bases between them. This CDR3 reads CASSYPQGGNTEAFF. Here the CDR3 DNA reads TGTGCCAGCAGTTACCCACAGGGCGGGAACACTGAAGCTTTCTTT.

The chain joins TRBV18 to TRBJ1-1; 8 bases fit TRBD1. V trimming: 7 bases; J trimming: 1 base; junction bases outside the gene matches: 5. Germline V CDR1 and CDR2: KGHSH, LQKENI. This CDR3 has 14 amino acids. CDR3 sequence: CASLTGTGNTEAFF. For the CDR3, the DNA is TGTGCCAGCTTAACCGGGACAGGGAACACTGAAGCTTTCTTT.

CDR3 amino acids: CASSQAGTGVIYEQYF. The CDR3 DNA reads TGCGCCAGCAGCCAAGCCGGGACAGGAGTCATTTACGAGCAGTACTTC. The chain employs TRBV4-1 and TRBJ2-7; 8 positions agree with TRBD1. Germline loops: CDR1 MGHRA, CDR2 YSYEKL. The CDR3 contains 16 residues. V shed 1 base and J 4 bases; nucleotides not matched to a gene: 9.

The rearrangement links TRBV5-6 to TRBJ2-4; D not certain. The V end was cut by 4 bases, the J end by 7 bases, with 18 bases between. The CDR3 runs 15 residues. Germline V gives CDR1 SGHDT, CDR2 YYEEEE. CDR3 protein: CASSRLGGPENIQYF. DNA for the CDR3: TGTGCCAGCAGCCGACTCGGCGGTCCGGAGAACATTCAGTACTTC.

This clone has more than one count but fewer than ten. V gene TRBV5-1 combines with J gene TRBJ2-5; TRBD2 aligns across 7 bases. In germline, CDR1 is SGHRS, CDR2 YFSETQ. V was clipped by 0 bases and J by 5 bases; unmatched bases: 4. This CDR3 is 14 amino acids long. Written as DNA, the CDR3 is TGCGCCAGCAGCTTGGCGGGGGGTGTGGAGACCCAGTACTTC. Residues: CASSLAGGVETQYF.

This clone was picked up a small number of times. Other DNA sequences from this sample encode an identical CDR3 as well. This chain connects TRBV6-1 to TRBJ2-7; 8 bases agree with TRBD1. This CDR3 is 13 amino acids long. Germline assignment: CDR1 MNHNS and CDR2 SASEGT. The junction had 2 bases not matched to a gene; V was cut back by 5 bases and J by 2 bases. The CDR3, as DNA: TGTGCCAGCAGTAGGACAGGGACCTACGAGCAGTACTTC. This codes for CASSRTGTYEQYF.

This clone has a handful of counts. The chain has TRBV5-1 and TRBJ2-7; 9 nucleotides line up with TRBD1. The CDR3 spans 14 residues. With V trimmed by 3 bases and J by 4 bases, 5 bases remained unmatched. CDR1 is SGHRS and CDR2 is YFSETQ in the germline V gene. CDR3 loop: CASSYRDRVYEQYF. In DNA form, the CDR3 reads TGCGCCAGCAGCTACCGGGACAGGGTGTACGAGCAGTACTTC.

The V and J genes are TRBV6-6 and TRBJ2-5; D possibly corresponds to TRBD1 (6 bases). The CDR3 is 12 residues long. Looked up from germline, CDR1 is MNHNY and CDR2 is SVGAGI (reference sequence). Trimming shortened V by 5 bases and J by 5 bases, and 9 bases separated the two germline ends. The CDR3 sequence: CASSRGYETQYF. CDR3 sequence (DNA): TGTGCCAGCAGTAGGGGGTACGAGACCCAGTACTTC.

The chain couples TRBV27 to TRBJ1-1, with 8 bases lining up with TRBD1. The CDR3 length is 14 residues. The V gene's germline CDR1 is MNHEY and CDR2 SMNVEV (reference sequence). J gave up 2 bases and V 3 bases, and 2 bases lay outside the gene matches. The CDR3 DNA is TGTGCCAGCAGTTTCGCAGGGGGCAACACTGAAGCTTTCTTT. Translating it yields CASSFAGGNTEAFF.

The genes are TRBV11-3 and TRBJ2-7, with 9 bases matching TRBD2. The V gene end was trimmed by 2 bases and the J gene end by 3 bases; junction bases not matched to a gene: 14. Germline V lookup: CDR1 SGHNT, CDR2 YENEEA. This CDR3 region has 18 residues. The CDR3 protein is CASSLPAGGKGQGYEQYF. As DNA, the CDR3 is TGTGCCAGCAGCTTACCCGCGGGGGGGAAGGGGCAGGGCTACGAGCAGTACTTC.

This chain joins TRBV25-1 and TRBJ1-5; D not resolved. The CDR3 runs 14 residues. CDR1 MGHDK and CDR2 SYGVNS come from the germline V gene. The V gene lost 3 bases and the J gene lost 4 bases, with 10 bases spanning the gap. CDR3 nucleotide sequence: TGTGCCAGCAGTGACCGGGCGGGTAATCAGCCCCAGCATTTT. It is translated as CASSDRAGNQPQHF.

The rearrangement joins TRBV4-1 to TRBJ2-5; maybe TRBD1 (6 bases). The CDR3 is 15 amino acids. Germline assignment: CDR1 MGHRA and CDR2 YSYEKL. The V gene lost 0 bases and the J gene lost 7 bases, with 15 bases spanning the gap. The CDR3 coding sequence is TGCGCCAGCAGCCAAGATAACGCGGGCAGGGGGACCCAGTACTTC. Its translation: CASSQDNAGRGTQYF.

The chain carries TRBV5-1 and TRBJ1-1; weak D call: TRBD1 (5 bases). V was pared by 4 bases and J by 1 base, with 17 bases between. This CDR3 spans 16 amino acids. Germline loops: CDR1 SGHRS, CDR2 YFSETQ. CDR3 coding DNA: TGCGCCAGCAGCACCCGGGGGGGTTCTAGGAACACTGAAGCTTTCTTT. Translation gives CASSTRGGSRNTEAFF.

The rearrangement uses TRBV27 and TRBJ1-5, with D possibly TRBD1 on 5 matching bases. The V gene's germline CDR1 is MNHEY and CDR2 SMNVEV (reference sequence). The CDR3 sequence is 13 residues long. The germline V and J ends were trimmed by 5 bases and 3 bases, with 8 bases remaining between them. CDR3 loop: CASSRQINQPQHF. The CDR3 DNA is TGTGCCAGCAGTCGACAGATCAATCAGCCCCAGCATTTT.

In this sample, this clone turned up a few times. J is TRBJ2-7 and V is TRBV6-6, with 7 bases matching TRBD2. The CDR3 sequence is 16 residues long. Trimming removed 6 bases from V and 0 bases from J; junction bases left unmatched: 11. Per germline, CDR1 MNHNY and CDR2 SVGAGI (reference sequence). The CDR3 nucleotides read TGTGCCAGCAGGACCCGCGGGGGATCGATCTCCTACGAGCAGTACTTC. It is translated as CASRTRGGSISYEQYF.